One and the same sample provided the 8 T cell receptor beta chains below, sequenced in a study of blood T cell repertoires in COVID-19. Sequencing was performed with immunoSEQ multiplex PCR; in TCRdb, only in-frame clones are kept and a portion is missing. The sample contains roughly 230,000 clones, 88% of which appear only once. Sample: peripheral blood. Receptors originate from a man between 65 and 85 years old with acute or convalescent COVID-19.

The chain recombines TRBV25-1 with TRBJ2-1; D remains ambiguous. The CDR3 has 15 residues. Germline V lookup: CDR1 MGHDK, CDR2 SYGVNS. V shed 4 bases and J shed 2 bases, with 12 bases lying between them. CDR3 loop: CASSAQYPTYNEQFF. DNA of the CDR3: TGTGCCAGCAGTGCTCAGTACCCGACCTACAATGAGCAGTTCTTC.

A single count supports this clone. V is TRBV10-2 and J is TRBJ2-1; possible D gene TRBD1, 7 bases. The CDR3 loop spans 16 amino acids. CDR1 is WSHSY, CDR2 SAAADI, per germline. Between the trimmed V and J ends, which lost 2 bases and 0 bases, there was a span of 11 bases. This CDR3 is CASSETGDFSYNEQFF. The CDR3, as DNA: TGCGCCAGCAGTGAGACAGGGGACTTCTCCTACAATGAGCAGTTCTTC.

This chain links TRBV18 with TRBJ2-1; maybe TRBD2 (5 bases). The ends were cut back, 3 bases at V and 1 base at J, with 13 bases in the middle. The CDR3 is made up of 16 amino acids. Germline values: CDR1 KGHSH, CDR2 LQKENI. CDR3 in DNA: TGTGCCAGCTCACCGAGAGGGCTGCGGTCCTACAATGAGCAGTTCTTC. The encoded protein is CASSPRGLRSYNEQFF.

This chain connects TRBV4-1 to TRBJ1-2, with D hard to call. Germline CDR1 reads MGHRA; CDR2 reads YSYEKL. Trimming removed 2 bases from V and 0 bases from J, with 10 bases in between. This CDR3 is built from 15 residues. CDR3 residues: CASSQQQIANYGYTF. The CDR3 region has the DNA TGCGCCAGCAGCCAACAACAGATCGCTAACTATGGCTACACCTTC.

The chain joins TRBV7-6 to TRBJ2-1; D is possibly TRBD2 (5 bases). V was clipped by 2 bases and J by 2 bases, with 7 bases between them. Germline V lookup: CDR1 SGHVS, CDR2 FNYEAQ. The CDR3 length is 14 residues. CDR3 sequence reads: CASSLSGTYNEQFF. In DNA form, the CDR3 reads TGTGCCAGCAGCTTATCCGGGACCTACAATGAGCAGTTCTTC.

V usage is TRBV28 and J usage is TRBJ2-2, with unresolved D. V lost 2 bases and J 7 bases, leaving 11 bases between the germline ends. CDR1 MDHEN and CDR2 SYDVKM come from the germline V gene. CDR3 length: 14 residues. The CDR3 nucleotides are TGTGCCAGCAGTTTAGGCCAGGTGGGCGGGGAGCTGTTTTTT. As protein: CASSLGQVGGELFF.

The V and J genes are TRBV4-3 and TRBJ2-1, with 8 bases that match TRBD1. CDR1 is LGHNA, CDR2 YSLEER, per germline. The CDR3 totals 15 residues. The V segment lost 0 bases and the J segment 3 bases; nucleotides outside the gene matches: 1. The CDR3 DNA reads as TGCGCCAGCAGCCAAGACAGGGGGCTCTACAATGAGCAGTTCTTC. Translating gives CASSQDRGLYNEQFF.

The CDR3 sequence: CASSSTSGHSYNEQFF. The CDR3 region has the DNA TGTGCCAGCAGCTCTACTAGCGGGCACTCCTACAATGAGCAGTTCTTC. This chain connects TRBV7-3 to TRBJ2-1; 9 nucleotides agree with TRBD2. Germline CDR1 and CDR2: SGHTA and FQGTGA. This CDR3 contains 16 residues. V gave up 4 bases and J gave up 0 bases; unmatched junction bases: 4.